The 24 T cell receptor beta chains below all came from one sample that was sequenced in a study of CD8+CD57+ T cells in acquired aplastic anemia. TCR beta VDJ and CDR3 profiles were obtained from a genomic DNA template. TCRdb itself ran the reads through MiXCR, one entry per CDR3 protein. Altogether 150,000 to 200,000 distinct CDR3 sequences are present, around three fifths being singletons, with the ten largest covering just over 45%. Source material: sorted CD4+, CD8+, or CD8+CD57+ T cells (not recorded which) from PBMCs. Every receptor here comes from a human donor with severe aplastic anemia or a healthy control (not recorded which).

A few counts support this clonotype. The gene calls are TRBV24-1 and TRBJ2-5, with TRBD1 identical over 8 bases. J was trimmed by 3 bases and V by 8 bases; bases with no gene match: 4. Germline CDR1 is KGHDR and CDR2 is SFDVKD. This CDR3 is built from 13 residues. The CDR3 spells CATTQGAEETQYF. The CDR3 nucleotides are TGTGCCACCACGCAGGGGGCAGAAGAGACCCAGTACTTC.

This sequence joins TRBV10-3 and TRBJ1-1, with D possibly TRBD1 on 6 matching bases. Trimming took off 6 bases at V and 1 base at J, with 12 bases between the two ends. The CDR3 has 14 residues. Germline-derived CDR1 and CDR2 are ENHRY and SYGVKD. The CDR3 protein is CAIRGGGGNTEAFF. CDR3 coding DNA: TGTGCCATCAGGGGGGGAGGGGGGAACACTGAAGCTTTCTTT.

This clonotype has at least ten counts. This chain links TRBV6-2 or TRBV6-3 with TRBJ1-3; D gene unclear. CDR1 and CDR2 from the germline V gene are MNHEY and SVGEGT. The ends were cut back, 4 bases at V and 1 base at J, with 8 bases in the middle. The CDR3 runs 14 residues. The CDR3 region is CASSLSRSGNTIYF. The DNA for the CDR3 is TGTGCCAGCAGTTTGAGTCGGTCTGGAAACACCATATATTTT.

The V gene is TRBV14, the J gene TRBJ1-2; D gene unclear. The CDR3 is 14 residues long. CDR1 and CDR2 from the germline V gene are SGHDN and FVKESK. V lost 1 base to trimming and J lost 3 bases, with 9 bases between them. The CDR3 loop is CASSQGAVHYGYTF. In nucleotides, the CDR3 is TGTGCCAGCAGCCAAGGGGCAGTACACTATGGCTACACCTTC.

V usage is TRBV20-1 and J usage is TRBJ2-1, with a tentative D call TRBD2 (6 bases). Looked up from germline, CDR1 is DFQATT and CDR2 is SNEGSKA (reference sequence). V was clipped by 0 bases and J by 1 base, with 10 bases between them. This CDR3 spans 15 amino acids. Written as DNA, the CDR3 is TGCAGTGCTAGAGAACCGGGGGAGTCCTACAATGAGCAGTTCTTC. Protein: CSAREPGESYNEQFF.

The chain employs TRBV25-1 and TRBJ2-7; TRBD1 matches 7 bases. Germline CDR1 is MGHDK and CDR2 is SYGVNS. This CDR3 comprises 16 residues. Losses at the gene ends were 4 bases for V and 7 bases for J; bases not matched to a gene: 16. Here the CDR3 DNA reads TGTGCCAGCAGTGTATCCCTGAGACAGGGAATAGGGGAGCAGTACTTC. The encoded protein is CASSVSLRQGIGEQYF.

The gene calls are TRBV2 and TRBJ1-2; TRBD1 is a possible D gene (5 bases). Between the trimmed V and J ends, which lost 2 bases and 7 bases, there was a span of 14 bases. CDR3 length: 14 amino acids. Germline CDR1 and CDR2: SNHLY and FYNNEI. The CDR3 loop reads CASSERQGIGGYTF. The CDR3 DNA sequence: TGTGCCAGCAGTGAACGTCAGGGAATCGGTGGCTACACCTTC.

The CDR3 nucleotides are TGTGCCAGCAGCTTAGTAGGGCAGGGGAACACTGAAGCTTTCTTT. This translates into CASSLVGQGNTEAFF. This chain joins TRBV7-9 and TRBJ1-1, with a possible D match to TRBD1 (5 bases). This CDR3 comprises 15 residues. In germline, CDR1 is SEHNR, CDR2 FQNEAQ (reference sequence). V was trimmed by 1 base and J by 1 base, leaving 10 bases between them.

This chain joins TRBV7-7 and TRBJ2-5; 14 bases fit TRBD2. The junction had 6 bases not matched to a gene; V was cut back by 1 base and J by 5 bases. The CDR3 length is 17 residues. The germline gives CDR1 SSHAT, CDR2 FNYEAQ (reference sequence). The CDR3 bases are TGTGCCAGCAGCTTAGGACTAGCGGGGGGGGCCGGTGAGACCCAGTACTTC. Translation gives CASSLGLAGGAGETQYF.

J is TRBJ2-1 and V is TRBV20-1; 9 bases are shared with TRBD2. V was clipped by 5 bases and J by 13 bases; unmatched bases: 15. CDR1 and CDR2 from the germline V gene are DFQATT and SNEGSKA (reference sequence). The CDR3 is made up of 14 amino acids. This CDR3 is CSALTGTSILLQFF. In DNA, the CDR3 is TGCAGTGCTCTAACCGGGACTAGCATTCTACTACAGTTCTTC.

CDR3 nucleotides: TGTGCCAGCAGCTGGGGACAGGGAGAGGCCTACGAGCAGTACTTC. Translation: CASSWGQGEAYEQYF. The chain combines TRBV7-2 with TRBJ2-7; TRBD1 matches at 9 bases. This CDR3 spans 15 amino acids. Trimming took 4 bases from V and 2 from J; bases not matched to a gene: 6. Germline V gives CDR1 SGHTA, CDR2 FQGNSA.

This clonotype was observed once. The genes are TRBV20-1 and TRBJ1-1; unclear D gene. Germline V lookup: CDR1 DFQATT, CDR2 SNEGSKA (reference sequence). The CDR3 is 15 amino acids. V lost 0 bases, J lost 1 base, and 12 bases lay in between. The CDR3 protein is CSARDLRAANTEAFF. In DNA form, the CDR3 reads TGCAGTGCTAGAGATCTAAGAGCGGCGAACACTGAAGCTTTCTTT.

This clonotype has ten or more counts. The chain recombines TRBV5-4 with TRBJ2-2; D remains unclear. The germline V gene has CDR1 SGHNT and CDR2 YYREEE (reference sequence). The V and J ends lost 4 bases and 3 bases respectively, with 4 bases between them. This CDR3 has 12 amino acids. In DNA form, the CDR3 reads TGTGCCAGCAGCCAGGACACCGGGGAGCTGTTTTTT. Residues: CASSQDTGELFF.

This rearrangement joins TRBV29-1 to TRBJ1-1; D not resolved. Trimming took off 2 bases at V and 4 bases at J, with 17 bases between the two ends. This CDR3 contains 15 residues. Germline V gene data show CDR1 as SQVTM and CDR2 as ANQGSEA. The CDR3 DNA reads as TGCAGCGTTGAACTGGGTTCCTCGAAGGTCACTGAAGCTTTCTTT. Amino acid sequence: CSVELGSSKVTEAFF.

The rearrangement uses TRBV7-8 and TRBJ2-7; the D gene is possibly TRBD1 (6 bases). Germline V gene sequence: CDR1 SGHVS, CDR2 FQNEAQ. The V gene lost 0 bases and the J gene lost 1 base, with 7 bases spanning the gap. CDR3 length: 14 amino acids. CDR3 DNA: TGTGCCAGCAGCTTAGCCACAGGGTCCTACGAGCAGTACTTC. Its protein product is CASSLATGSYEQYF.

The V gene is TRBV7-8, the J gene TRBJ2-5; D not certain. The V gene's germline CDR1 is SGHVS and CDR2 FQNEAQ. The CDR3 is 14 residues long. Trimming pared 1 base from V and 1 base from J, leaving 7 bases between. The CDR3 protein is CASSLVYTQETQYF. In DNA form, the CDR3 reads TGTGCCAGCAGCTTAGTATACACCCAAGAGACCCAGTACTTC.

The CDR3 DNA reads as TGCAGTGCTAGACCCAAAGCCAATAAAGGCAGGTGGGGTTGGCATGAGCAGTTCTTC. It translates to CSARPKANKGRWGWHEQFF. The chain recombines TRBV20-1 with TRBJ2-1; D remains ambiguous. V lost 2 bases to trimming and J lost 8 bases, with 31 bases between them. The length of the CDR3 is 19 residues. Germline lookup yields CDR1 DFQATT and CDR2 SNEGSKA (reference sequence).

This clonotype has a handful of counts. The V call is TRBV12-3 or TRBV12-4, the J call TRBJ2-7; TRBD1 matches 8 bases. The CDR3 sequence is 15 residues long. The J segment lost 0 bases and the V segment lost 4 bases, leaving 5 bases of the junction unmatched. CDR3 sequence (DNA): TGTGCCAGCAGTTCGACAGGGGCGAGCTCCTACGAGCAGTACTTC. It is translated as CASSSTGASSYEQYF.

The V call is TRBV5-6, the J call TRBJ2-7, with D possibly being TRBD2 (6 bases). This CDR3 contains 14 residues. Trimming took 4 bases from V and 3 from J, leaving 14 bases between them. Germline V gene lookup returns CDR1 SGHDT and CDR2 YYEEEE. The CDR3 loop reads CASSQGLSLYEQYF. In DNA form, the CDR3 reads TGTGCCAGCAGCCAGGGACTGTCCCTCTACGAGCAGTACTTC.

The chain uses TRBV25-1 and TRBJ2-7; D not resolved. Germline CDR1 is MGHDK and CDR2 is SYGVNS. The CDR3 is made up of 13 amino acids. Trimming stripped 6 bases from V and 2 bases from J, with 11 bases between. The CDR3: CASRPFPTYEQYF. CDR3 coding DNA: TGTGCCAGCAGGCCCTTTCCCACCTACGAGCAGTACTTC.

This clonotype was seen a few times. The rearrangement uses TRBV2 and TRBJ1-1; D unresolved. CDR3 length: 15 amino acids. Trimming removed 7 bases from V and 3 bases from J, with 18 bases in between. Germline V gene data show CDR1 as SNHLY and CDR2 as FYNNEI. The CDR3: CASNGDLPEDTEAFF. The CDR3 DNA is TGTGCCAGCAATGGGGATCTCCCTGAGGACACTGAAGCTTTCTTT.

The V gene is TRBV14, the J gene TRBJ2-7; no definite D call. V shed 0 bases and J shed 4 bases, with 10 bases lying between them. From germline, CDR1 is SGHDN and CDR2 FVKESK. CDR3 length equals 14 residues. CDR3 DNA: TGTGCCAGCAGCCAAGAGGGATACTTATACGAGCAGTACTTC. Protein: CASSQEGYLYEQYF.

The rearrangement joins TRBV6-5 to TRBJ1-4, with D possibly TRBD1 on 5 matching bases. V gave up 5 bases and J gave up 6 bases, with 10 bases separating them. Per germline, CDR1 MNHEY and CDR2 SVGAGI. There are 13 residues in the CDR3. The chain's CDR3 is CASSMGTDEKLFF. The CDR3 nucleotides read TGTGCCAGCAGTATGGGGACGGATGAAAAACTGTTTTTT.

The rearrangement joins TRBV29-1 to TRBJ2-3; 7 nucleotides align to TRBD2. This CDR3 has 15 amino acids. Germline lookup yields CDR1 SQVTM and CDR2 ANQGSEA. The trim removed 1 base at V and 3 bases at J, leaving 7 bases unmatched. The CDR3: CSVEVEGGRTDTQYF. Written as DNA, the CDR3 is TGCAGCGTTGAAGTCGAGGGCGGGAGAACAGATACGCAGTATTTT.